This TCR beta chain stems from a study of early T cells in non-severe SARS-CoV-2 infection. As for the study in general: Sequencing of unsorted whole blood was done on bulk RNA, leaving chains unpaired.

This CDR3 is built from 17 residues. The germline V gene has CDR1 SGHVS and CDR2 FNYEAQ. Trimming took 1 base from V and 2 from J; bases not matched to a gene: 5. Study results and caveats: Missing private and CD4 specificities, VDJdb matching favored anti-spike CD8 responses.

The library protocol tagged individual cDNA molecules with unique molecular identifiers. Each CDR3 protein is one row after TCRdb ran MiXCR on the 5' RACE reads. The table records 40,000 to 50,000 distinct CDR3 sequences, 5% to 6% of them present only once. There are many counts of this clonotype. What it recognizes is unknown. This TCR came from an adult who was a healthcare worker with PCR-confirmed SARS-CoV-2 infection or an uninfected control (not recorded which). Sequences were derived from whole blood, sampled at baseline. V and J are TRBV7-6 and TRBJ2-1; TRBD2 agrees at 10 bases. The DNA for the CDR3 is TGTGCCAGCAGCTTAGAAGCAGCGGGAGGGGCCTACAATGAGCAGTTCTTC. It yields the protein CASSLEAAGGAYNEQFF.